Below are 26 T cell receptor beta chains sequenced from a single sample in a study of blood T cell repertoires in COVID-19. Clones were sequenced by immunoSEQ multiplex PCR, and TCRdb holds only the in-frame ones, with some missing. The table shows a few hundred thousand clones, with 87% occurring only once. Material for sequencing was PBMCs or T cells enriched from blood (not recorded which). These receptors originate from a man aged 35-49 years in a cohort exposed to, infected with or recovered from COVID-19 (not recorded which).

The V call is TRBV7-2, the J call TRBJ1-5; maybe TRBD1 (5 bases). Trimming took 3 bases from V and 9 from J, leaving 12 bases between them. Germline CDR1 and CDR2: SGHTA and FQGNSA. The CDR3 is made up of 13 amino acids. In DNA form, the CDR3 reads TGTGCCAGCAGCTTGGGGGGAGTTGCGCCCCAGCATTTT. This sequence encodes CASSLGGVAPQHF.

The gene calls are TRBV10-1 and TRBJ2-1, with 16 bases identical to TRBD2. The CDR3 is 18 residues long. J was trimmed by 3 bases and V by 8 bases; bases with no gene match: 10. Germline values: CDR1 WNHNN, CDR2 SYGVQD (reference sequence). DNA for the CDR3: TGCGCCAGCGGCCCCGGGACTAGCGGGAGGGCCGGCTACAATGAGCAGTTCTTC. Protein product: CASGPGTSGRAGYNEQFF.

The gene calls are TRBV28 and TRBJ1-2, with 7 bases matching TRBD1. From germline, CDR1 is MDHEN and CDR2 SYDVKM. The CDR3 spans 15 residues. Losses at the gene ends were 4 bases for V and 1 base for J; bases not matched to a gene: 6. The CDR3 region has the DNA TGTGCCAGCAGTTCCACGGGACAGCTTAACTATGGCTACACCTTC. It translates to CASSSTGQLNYGYTF.

J is TRBJ1-2 and V is TRBV3-1 (or the pseudogene TRBV3-2); unclear D gene. Germline V CDR1 and CDR2: LGHDT, YNNKEL (reference sequence). The CDR3 spans 13 residues. V was trimmed by 2 bases and J by 4 bases, leaving 8 bases between them. The CDR3 DNA sequence: TGTGCCAGCAGCCAATACGTGAGCTATGGCTACACCTTC. This gives the protein CASSQYVSYGYTF.

V gene TRBV5-6 combines with J gene TRBJ1-6, with TRBD1 identical over 9 bases. The CDR3 runs 15 residues. The junction had 2 bases not matched to a gene; V was cut back by 1 base and J by 6 bases. Germline V CDR1 and CDR2: SGHDT, YYEEEE. The CDR3 loop is CASSLTTGGNSPLHF. Written as DNA, the CDR3 is TGTGCCAGCAGCTTGACGACAGGGGGTAATTCACCCCTCCACTTT.

V gene TRBV2 combines with J gene TRBJ2-5, with D tentatively TRBD2 (6 bases). This CDR3 comprises 15 residues. Germline loops: CDR1 SNHLY, CDR2 FYNNEI. Trimming pared 7 bases from V and 2 bases from J, leaving 17 bases between. CDR3 DNA: TGTGCCAGCATCGAGAGGGGACTGAGACAAGAGACCCAGTACTTC. Its protein product is CASIERGLRQETQYF.

The V call is TRBV5-1, the J call TRBJ2-1; 7 nucleotides align to TRBD1. V lost 7 bases, J lost 4 bases, and 8 bases stayed unmatched. This CDR3 has 14 amino acids. In germline, CDR1 is SGHRS, CDR2 YFSETQ. As DNA, the CDR3 is TGCGCCAGCGCAACAGGGGCCGGGTACAATGAGCAGTTCTTC. This gives the protein CASATGAGYNEQFF.

The chain has TRBV2 and TRBJ1-2, with 9 bases identical to TRBD1. The CDR3 extends over 14 amino acids. Germline V gene sequence: CDR1 SNHLY, CDR2 FYNNEI. V lost 6 bases, J lost 4 bases, and 6 bases stayed unmatched. The CDR3 sequence is CASRGQGESYGYTF. In DNA, the CDR3 is TGTGCCAGCAGGGGACAGGGTGAGAGCTATGGCTACACCTTC.

V usage is TRBV7-9 and J usage is TRBJ2-5; 9 bases fit TRBD1. This CDR3 contains 16 residues. Germline assignment: CDR1 SEHNR and CDR2 FQNEAQ (reference sequence). Trimming at V came to 1 base and at J to 5 bases, leaving 8 bases not matched to a gene. In nucleotides, the CDR3 is TGTGCCAGCAGCTTAGGTGGACAGGGGCGAGTCGAGACCCAGTACTTC. As protein: CASSLGGQGRVETQYF.

The CDR3 DNA sequence: TGTGCCAGCAGCTTAATAGTTAACTATGGCTACACCTTC. Translating it yields CASSLIVNYGYTF. The chain links TRBV7-9 to TRBJ1-2; D is ambiguous. This CDR3 contains 13 residues. Germline V gene lookup returns CDR1 SEHNR and CDR2 FQNEAQ (reference sequence). Trimming removed 2 bases from V and 1 base from J, with 5 bases in between.

The chain uses TRBV7-9 and TRBJ2-1; 11 bases agree with TRBD2. Germline V gene sequence: CDR1 SEHNR, CDR2 FQNEAQ (reference sequence). The junction had 9 bases not matched to a gene; V was cut back by 1 base and J by 7 bases. The CDR3 has 17 residues. The CDR3 loop is CASSLGVAGGPGNEQFF. For the CDR3, the DNA is TGTGCCAGCAGCTTAGGGGTAGCGGGAGGGCCAGGGAATGAGCAGTTCTTC.

V is TRBV6-5 and J is TRBJ2-1, with 9 bases identical to TRBD2. Germline-derived CDR1 and CDR2 are MNHEY and SVGAGI. This CDR3 contains 15 residues. V was pared by 2 bases and J by 6 bases, with 5 bases of the junction left unmatched. As DNA, the CDR3 is TGTGCCAGCAGTTACGGGACTAGCTTCGTCAATGAGCAGTTCTTC. Protein product: CASSYGTSFVNEQFF.

This clone appeared once. V gene TRBV7-6 combines with J gene TRBJ1-2, with 7 bases aligning to TRBD1. There are 15 residues in the CDR3. Germline trimming cut 1 base from V and 8 bases from J; bases unmatched to any gene: 10. The germline V gene has CDR1 SGHVS and CDR2 FNYEAQ. CDR3 sequence (DNA): TGTGCCAGCAGCTTAGAACAGGGGACACGGCGGGGCTACACCTTC. Translation: CASSLEQGTRRGYTF. The whole variable domain, remainder taken from reference TRBV7-6 and TRBJ1-2, is GAGVSQSPRYKVTKRGQDVALRCDPISGHVSLYWYRQALGQGPEFLTYFNYEAQQDKSGLPNDRFSAERPEGSISTLTIQRTEQRDSAMYRCASSLEQGTRRGYTFGSGTRLTVV.

The CDR3, as DNA: TGTGCCAGCAGCCAAGCCCCCAGGGCCTCCTACGAGCAGTACTTC. Its translation is CASSQAPRASYEQYF. The chain joins TRBV3-1 (or the pseudogene TRBV3-2) to TRBJ2-7; D is perhaps TRBD1 (5 bases). V lost 1 base, J lost 0 bases, and 10 bases lay in between. The germline V gene encodes CDR1 LGHDT and CDR2 YNNKEL (reference sequence). The CDR3 covers 15 residues.

V and J are TRBV7-9 and TRBJ2-4, with TRBD2 matching 11 bases. CDR1 and CDR2 from the germline V gene are SEHNR and FQNEAQ (reference sequence). The CDR3 totals 13 residues. V lost 1 base, J lost 13 bases, and 3 bases stayed unmatched. This CDR3 reads CASSLGLAGSQYF. The CDR3 DNA follows: TGTGCCAGCAGCTTAGGACTAGCGGGATCGCAGTACTTC.

The rearrangement uses TRBV30 and TRBJ1-2; 8 nucleotides align to TRBD1. The J segment lost 6 bases and the V segment lost 3 bases, leaving 6 bases of the junction unmatched. The CDR3 is 13 residues long. CDR1 is GTSNPN, CDR2 SVGIG, per germline (reference sequence). This CDR3 is CAWRLPGGDGYTF. The DNA of the CDR3 is TGTGCCTGGAGGCTACCAGGGGGCGATGGCTACACCTTC.

V usage is TRBV7-9 and J usage is TRBJ2-3, with 16 positions matching TRBD2. This CDR3 comprises 18 residues. Looked up from germline, CDR1 is SEHNR and CDR2 is FQNEAQ (reference sequence). V was clipped by 5 bases and J by 1 base; unmatched bases: 6. This CDR3 reads CASSDQGLAGGRTDTQYF. For the CDR3, the DNA is TGTGCCAGCAGCGACCAGGGACTAGCGGGAGGGCGCACAGATACGCAGTATTTT.

The chain uses TRBV30 and TRBJ2-5; 10 nucleotides line up with TRBD1. The CDR3 loop spans 13 amino acids. J lost 7 bases, V lost 3 bases, and 5 bases had no gene match. Germline V gene data show CDR1 as GTSNPN and CDR2 as SVGIG (reference sequence). DNA for the CDR3: TGTGCCTGGAGGCCGAGGACAGGGGGGACCCAGTACTTC. Translating gives CAWRPRTGGTQYF.

The CDR3 sequence is CASSYSRTGGVVRAFF. The CDR3 DNA sequence: TGTGCCAGCAGTTACTCCAGGACAGGGGGCGTCGTGAGAGCTTTCTTT. This chain joins TRBV6-5 and TRBJ1-1; 11 nucleotides agree with TRBD1. With V trimmed by 0 bases and J by 10 bases, 10 bases remained unmatched. This CDR3 has 16 amino acids. The germline gives CDR1 MNHEY, CDR2 SVGAGI.

This chain joins TRBV2 and TRBJ2-7, with 7 bases aligning to TRBD1. The CDR3 runs to 13 residues. The J segment lost 9 bases and the V segment lost 9 bases, leaving 14 bases of the junction unmatched. Germline V gene data show CDR1 as SNHLY and CDR2 as FYNNEI. Here the CDR3 reads CARGQASTPWQYF. The DNA of the CDR3 is TGTGCCAGAGGACAGGCGTCAACCCCCTGGCAGTACTTC.

This chain links TRBV12-5 with TRBJ2-3; D is uncertain. The V end was cut by 6 bases, the J end by 0 bases, with 13 bases between. This CDR3 region has 15 residues. CDR1 is LGHNT and CDR2 is FRNRAP in the germline V gene. The DNA of the CDR3 is TGTGCTAGTGGAGAGAGTGATTATAGCACAGATACGCAGTATTTT. Its translation is CASGESDYSTDTQYF.

The chain couples TRBV6-1 to TRBJ2-7, with TRBD2 identical over 7 bases. The CDR3 covers 13 residues. Germline V gene data show CDR1 as MNHNS and CDR2 as SASEGT. Trimming cost V 3 bases and J 7 bases; bases outside gene matches: 6. Here the CDR3 DNA reads TGTGCCAGCAGTGAGCGGGAGCCCGCGGAGCAGTACTTC. Translated: CASSEREPAEQYF.

The chain recombines TRBV28 with TRBJ2-7; unclear D gene. The germline V and J ends were trimmed by 6 bases and 0 bases, with 15 bases remaining between them. This CDR3 region has 15 residues. CDR1 and CDR2 from the germline V gene are MDHEN and SYDVKM. CDR3 DNA sequence: TGTGCCAGCAGCTCTGCTGAACCAGACTCCTACGAGCAGTACTTC. Amino acid sequence: CASSSAEPDSYEQYF. The full variable domain, with the rest looked up from reference TRBV28 and TRBJ2-7, is DVKVTQSSRYLVKRTGEKVFLECVQDMDHENMFWYRQDPGLGLRLIYFSYDVKMKEKGDIPEGYSVSREKKERFSLILESASTNQTSMYLCASSSAEPDSYEQYFGPGTRLTVT.

The rearrangement joins TRBV5-1 to TRBJ1-1; TRBD1 matches at 7 bases. From germline, CDR1 is SGHRS and CDR2 YFSETQ. V trimming: 3 bases; J trimming: 1 base; junction bases outside the gene matches: 12. The CDR3 sequence is 17 residues long. CDR3 sequence reads: CASSSNRGEDRNTEAFF. The CDR3 DNA is TGCGCCAGCAGCTCGAACAGGGGCGAGGATAGGAACACTGAAGCTTTCTTT.

The genes are TRBV12-2 and TRBJ2-7; the table assigns TRBD2, which was not confirmed against the DNA. TRBV12-2 has pseudogene status. CDR3 length equals 16 residues. CDR3: CASRLGPRRSSYEQYF. In nucleotides, the CDR3 is TGTGCAAGTCGCTTAGGCCCTCGACGGAGCTCCTACGAGCAGTACTTC.

The chain has TRBV30 and TRBJ2-7; 15 nucleotides line up with TRBD2. CDR1 and CDR2 (germline): GTSNPN, SVGIG (reference sequence). Trimming took 7 bases from V and 6 from J; bases not matched to a gene: 4. The CDR3 is made up of 13 amino acids. The CDR3 DNA reads TGTGCCTCGGGACTAGCGGGAGGCCGCGAGCAGTACTTC. Its translation is CASGLAGGREQYF.